This T cell receptor (beta chain) was obtained from a study of cytomegalovirus exposure and HLA in healthy donors. Study-level points and caveats: Data from an earlier analysis indicated that most TCR beta V segments were productive either about 87% or about 30% of the time. For most TCR sequences rarity was the rule, although some public TCRs occurred in many donors.

Primers for the PCR totalled 60 Vbeta and 13 Jbeta. Sequenced by immunoSEQ multiplex PCR; TCRdb stores in-frame clones only, minus some. The table has roughly 81,000 clones, around 74% seen once. The CDR3 is 13 residues long. Germline assignment: CDR1 MNHNS and CDR2 SASEGT. V dropped 6 bases and J dropped 3 bases, with 11 bases sitting between them. Comments on this clone: Its antigen is not identified.

The clonotype originates from a boy aged 5-17 years in good health and CMV-seronegative. The chain employs TRBV6-1 and TRBJ1-1; D possibly corresponds to TRBD1 (5 bases). What was sequenced was PBMCs. The CDR3 is CASSPRGYTEAFF. For the CDR3, the DNA is TGTGCCAGCAGCCCACGGGGGTACACTGAAGCTTTCTTT.